This passage covers 20 T cell receptor beta chains from one sample sequenced in a study of T cells in Graves' hyperthyroidism and ophthalmopathy. The source material, RNA transcripts, was used to amplify TCR beta CDR3 regions. HTBI primers were employed in a first-round RT-PCR of the TCR CDR3. Via MiXCR, TCRdb re-called the multiplex PCR reads, giving one row per CDR3 protein. Of approximately 500,000 distinct CDR3 sequences listed, around 45% were seen once; the top ten hold around 7.7%. The sample consisted of peripheral blood or thyroid tissue (not recorded which). The receptors originated from a woman between 18 and 29 years old with Graves' hyperthyroidism.

In its sample, this clonotype was seen many times. The gene calls are TRBV2 and TRBJ2-7; TRBD2 matches 10 bases. The V and J ends lost 6 bases and 7 bases, in that order; junction bases with no gene match: 9. Germline-derived CDR1 and CDR2 are SNHLY and FYNNEI. The CDR3 length is 14 residues. CDR3 DNA sequence: TGTGCCAGCAGGCCACTAGCGGGAAAGAAAGAGCAGTACTTC. The encoded protein is CASRPLAGKKEQYF.

The J gene is TRBJ1-3, the V gene TRBV19, with D uncertain. This CDR3 comprises 15 residues. Trimming shortened V by 7 bases and J by 0 bases, and 13 bases separated the two germline ends. Per germline, CDR1 LNHDA and CDR2 SQIVND (reference sequence). The CDR3 sequence is CASIPPGSSGNTIYF. DNA of the CDR3: TGTGCCAGTATCCCCCCCGGCAGCTCTGGAAACACCATATATTTT.

The chain has TRBV29-1 and TRBJ1-2, with D maybe TRBD1 (5 bases). V lost 8 bases, J lost 3 bases, and 19 bases lay in between. Per germline, CDR1 SQVTM and CDR2 ANQGSEA. CDR3 length: 14 amino acids. The DNA for the CDR3 is TGCAGCTTAGCGACCGGGGCCTTGGACTATGGCTACACCTTC. This gives the protein CSLATGALDYGYTF.

This clonotype was detected many times. The chain recombines TRBV12-3 or TRBV12-4 with TRBJ1-1; TRBD1 is a possible D gene (6 bases). V was shortened by 4 bases and J by 0 bases, with 24 bases between the two germline ends. This CDR3 comprises 19 residues. The CDR3 spells CASSSGLGGLRTMNTEAFF. The CDR3 nucleotides are TGTGCCAGCAGTTCAGGCCTGGGGGGGCTTAGAACAATGAACACTGAAGCTTTCTTT.

There are many counts of this clonotype. The genes are TRBV10-2 and TRBJ2-7; possibly TRBD1 or TRBD2 for D (5 bases each). Germline V gene lookup returns CDR1 WSHSY and CDR2 SAAADI. The CDR3 is 14 amino acids. V lost 5 bases and J 5 bases, leaving 16 bases between the germline ends. CDR3 loop: CASSLRQLGDEQYF. In DNA form, the CDR3 reads TGCGCCAGCAGTCTTAGACAGCTGGGGGACGAGCAGTACTTC.

The rearrangement uses TRBV20-1 and TRBJ2-5; TRBD1 is a possible D gene (6 bases). The CDR3 sequence is 12 residues long. The germline V gene has CDR1 DFQATT and CDR2 SNEGSKA (reference sequence). V lost 6 bases, J lost 5 bases, and 13 bases lay in between. The CDR3 bases are TGCAGTGCGAAAGACAGGTCTGAGACCCAGTACTTC. Its translation is CSAKDRSETQYF.

On this clonotype: This may stem from a read error, because a much larger clone lies one nucleotide away. The chain recombines TRBV4-3 with TRBJ2-5; D is unresolved. The germline CDR1 and CDR2 sequences are LGHNA and YSLEER. This CDR3 has 15 amino acids. V dropped 4 bases and J dropped 2 bases, with 14 bases sitting between them. DNA of the CDR3: TGCGCCAGCAGCCGAGTAGAAGAGACACAAGAGACCCAGTACTTC. Encoded protein: CASSRVEETQETQYF.

For this clonotype: One junction end does not reproduce the germline sequence, and a read error may be involved. The genes are TRBV15 and TRBJ2-7, with 9 positions matching TRBD2. This CDR3 region has 14 residues. Germline V gene data show CDR1 as LNHNV and CDR2 as YYDKDF (reference sequence). The CDR3 DNA is TGTGCCAGCAGCGAGCGGGAGGCCGTATACGAGCAGTACTTC. Translated: CASSEREAVYEQYF.

The sample holds many counts of this clonotype. This chain uses TRBV5-8 with TRBJ1-1; D possibly corresponds to TRBD1 (6 bases). This CDR3 is 14 amino acids long. V was cut by 5 bases and J by 4 bases, with 15 bases left in between. Germline lookup yields CDR1 SGHTS and CDR2 YDEGEE. CDR3 DNA sequence: TGTGCCAGCAGTTTCGGGGGCTCGGTCACTGAAGCTTTCTTT. Residues: CASSFGGSVTEAFF.

In its sample, this clonotype was seen many times. The rearrangement links TRBV28 to TRBJ2-5; D gene unclear. V lost 7 bases and J 0 bases, leaving 12 bases between the germline ends. From germline, CDR1 is MDHEN and CDR2 SYDVKM. The CDR3 covers 14 residues. The CDR3 nucleotides are TGTGCCAGCAATCACCGCGTACACCAAGAGACCCAGTACTTC. Translating gives CASNHRVHQETQYF.

This clonotype appeared once. This may arise from a read error, as a much more abundant clone is one base away. The CDR3 nucleotides are TGTGCCAGCAGCCAGACTACGAGGCGGGGTGGCTACACCTTC. Its protein product is CASSQTTRRGGYTF. V usage is TRBV7-9 and J usage is TRBJ1-2; no definite D call. The CDR3 contains 14 residues. Trimming removed 5 bases from V and 7 bases from J, with 17 bases in between. In germline, CDR1 is SEHNR, CDR2 FQNEAQ (reference sequence).

Note on this clonotype: Germline and junction disagree at one end, which may indicate a read error. The V gene is TRBV19, the J gene TRBJ2-6; 8 bases align to TRBD2. CDR1 and CDR2 from the germline V gene are LNHDA and SQIVND (reference sequence). This CDR3 region has 14 residues. The CDR3: CASSHGTRRGTEAF. For the CDR3, the DNA is TGTGCCAGTAGCCACGGGACTAGGAGAGGGACTGAAGCTTTC.

Ten or more counts support this clonotype. The chain combines TRBV24-1 with TRBJ2-5, with D perhaps being TRBD1 or TRBD2 (5 bases each). This CDR3 spans 12 amino acids. The V gene lost 5 bases and the J gene lost 3 bases, with 6 bases spanning the gap. Germline CDR1 is KGHDR and CDR2 is SFDVKD. This CDR3 reads CATSVGEETQYF. The CDR3 bases are TGTGCCACCAGTGTGGGGGAAGAGACCCAGTACTTC.

J is TRBJ1-3 and V is TRBV29-1; TRBD1 is a possible D gene (5 bases). Trimming shortened V by 3 bases and J by 8 bases, and 11 bases separated the two germline ends. This CDR3 has 12 residues. Germline values: CDR1 SQVTM, CDR2 ANQGSEA. CDR3 region: CSVERGADTIYF. Here the CDR3 DNA reads TGCAGCGTTGAGCGGGGCGCGGACACCATATATTTT. Full variable domain (outside the CDR3, taken from reference TRBV29-1 and TRBJ1-3): SAVISQKPSRDICQRGTSLTIQCQVDSQVTMMFWYRQQPGQSLTLIATANQGSEATYESGFVIDKFPISRPNLTFSTLTVSNMSPEDSSIYLCSVERGADTIYFGEGSWLTVV.

V is TRBV7-8 and J is TRBJ1-3, with 9 bases identical to TRBD1. Germline CDR1 is SGHVS and CDR2 is FQNEAQ. The CDR3 length is 15 residues. J lost 8 bases, V lost 5 bases, and 10 bases had no gene match. The CDR3 coding sequence is TGTGCCAGCAGCGCACAGGGGGCGCGGGGCTACACCATATATTTT. As protein: CASSAQGARGYTIYF.

This clonotype was counted ten times or more. The chain couples TRBV15 to TRBJ1-5; D possibly corresponds to TRBD1 (6 bases). From germline, CDR1 is LNHNV and CDR2 YYDKDF (reference sequence). Trimming removed 0 bases from V and 6 bases from J, with 9 bases in between. The CDR3 spans 14 residues. In nucleotides, the CDR3 is TGTGCCACCAGCAGAGAGGGGGGCGTTCAGCCCCAGCATTTT. It yields the protein CATSREGGVQPQHF.

At least ten counts were recorded for this clonotype. The V call is TRBV30, the J call TRBJ1-2; 9 bases fit TRBD1. The junction had 5 bases not matched to a gene; V was cut back by 3 bases and J by 3 bases. The length of the CDR3 is 14 residues. Per the germline V gene, CDR1 is GTSNPN and CDR2 is SVGIG (reference sequence). The CDR3 DNA sequence: TGTGCCTGGAGGCACAGGGGGCAAGACTATGGCTACACCTTC. Amino acids: CAWRHRGQDYGYTF.

Points on this clonotype: The DNA is left out, because the CDR3 cannot be placed on it with certainty; the CDR3 is given as TCRdb lists it. This rearrangement joins TRBV29-1 to TRBJ1-5. The CDR3 has 12 residues if both end residues are counted. CDR1 is SQVTM, CDR2 ANQGSEA, per germline. The CDR3 sequence is CSDPTSGQPQHF.

The rearrangement joins TRBV7-2 to TRBJ1-1; TRBD1 matches 8 bases. J was trimmed by 1 base and V by 1 base; bases with no gene match: 8. The CDR3 covers 17 residues. Germline CDR1 SGHTA, CDR2 FQGNSA. CDR3 in amino acids: CASSLGNRGTGNTEAFF. As DNA, the CDR3 is TGTGCCAGCAGCTTAGGTAATAGGGGGACAGGGAACACTGAAGCTTTCTTT.

This clonotype was detected many times. V usage is TRBV5-6 and J usage is TRBJ1-3, with unresolved D. The CDR3 length is 13 residues. The ends were cut back, 4 bases at V and 0 bases at J, with 5 bases in the middle. The germline V gene encodes CDR1 SGHDT and CDR2 YYEEEE. The CDR3 DNA follows: TGTGCCAGCAGCCGTTTCTCTGGAAACACCATATATTTT. Protein sequence: CASSRFSGNTIYF.